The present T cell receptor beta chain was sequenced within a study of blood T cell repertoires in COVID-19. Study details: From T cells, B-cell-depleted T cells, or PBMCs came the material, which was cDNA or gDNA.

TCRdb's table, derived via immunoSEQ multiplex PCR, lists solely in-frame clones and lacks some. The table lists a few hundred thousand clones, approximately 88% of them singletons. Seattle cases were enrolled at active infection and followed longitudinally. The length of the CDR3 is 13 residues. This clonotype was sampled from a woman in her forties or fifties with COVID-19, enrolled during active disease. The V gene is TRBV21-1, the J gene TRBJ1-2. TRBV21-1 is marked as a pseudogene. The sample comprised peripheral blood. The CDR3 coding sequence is TGTGCCAGCAAGGAGGAGCACAACTATGGCTACACCTTC. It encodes CASKEEHNYGYTF.